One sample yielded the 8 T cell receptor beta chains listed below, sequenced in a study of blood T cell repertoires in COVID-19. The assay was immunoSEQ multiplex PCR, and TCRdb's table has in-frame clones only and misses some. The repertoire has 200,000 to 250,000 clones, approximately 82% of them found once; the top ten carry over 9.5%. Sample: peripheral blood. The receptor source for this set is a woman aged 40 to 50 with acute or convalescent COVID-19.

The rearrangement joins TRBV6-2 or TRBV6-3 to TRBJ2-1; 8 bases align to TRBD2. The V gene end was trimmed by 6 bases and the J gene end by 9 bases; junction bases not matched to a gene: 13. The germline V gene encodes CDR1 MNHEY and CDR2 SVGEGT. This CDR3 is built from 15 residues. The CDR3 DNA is TGTGCCAGCAGCCAACCGGGACTAGGCGGGGGTGAGCAGTTCTTC. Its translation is CASSQPGLGGGEQFF.

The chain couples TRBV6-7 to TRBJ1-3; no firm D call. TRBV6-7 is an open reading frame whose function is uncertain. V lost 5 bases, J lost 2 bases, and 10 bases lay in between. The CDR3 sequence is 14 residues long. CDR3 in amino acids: CASSPDGAGNTIYF. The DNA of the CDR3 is TGTGCCAGCAGTCCCGACGGAGCTGGAAACACCATATATTTT.

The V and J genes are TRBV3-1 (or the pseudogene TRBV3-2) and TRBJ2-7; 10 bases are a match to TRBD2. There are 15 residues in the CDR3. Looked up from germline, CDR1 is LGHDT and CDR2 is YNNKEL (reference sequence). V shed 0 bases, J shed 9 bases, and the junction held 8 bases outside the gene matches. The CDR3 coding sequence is TGTGCCAGCAGCCAAGATGGAGCGGGAGGGCCTATGCAGTACTTC. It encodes CASSQDGAGGPMQYF.

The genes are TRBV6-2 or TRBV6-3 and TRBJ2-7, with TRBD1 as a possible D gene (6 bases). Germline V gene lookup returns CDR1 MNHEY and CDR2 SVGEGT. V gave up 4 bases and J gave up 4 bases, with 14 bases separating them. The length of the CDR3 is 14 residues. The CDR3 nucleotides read TGTGCCAGCAGTTTCAGACGGGACACATACGAGCAGTACTTC. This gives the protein CASSFRRDTYEQYF.

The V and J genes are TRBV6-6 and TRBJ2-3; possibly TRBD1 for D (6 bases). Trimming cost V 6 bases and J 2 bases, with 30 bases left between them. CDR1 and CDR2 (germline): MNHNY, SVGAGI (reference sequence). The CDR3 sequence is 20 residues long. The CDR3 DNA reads TGTGCCAGCAGCGCACATGTGAATTCCCCCGGGACACTTTTCACAGATACGCAGTATTTT. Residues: CASSAHVNSPGTLFTDTQYF.

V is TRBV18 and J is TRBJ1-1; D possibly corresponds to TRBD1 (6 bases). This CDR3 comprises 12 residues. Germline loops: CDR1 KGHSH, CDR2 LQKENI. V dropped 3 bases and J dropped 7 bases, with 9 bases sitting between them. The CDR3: CASSPYRDEAFF. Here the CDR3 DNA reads TGTGCCAGCTCACCGTACAGGGATGAAGCTTTCTTT. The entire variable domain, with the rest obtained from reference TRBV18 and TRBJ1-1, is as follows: NAGVMQNPRHLVRRRGQEARLRCSPMKGHSHVYWYRQLPEEGLKFMVYLQKENIIDESGMPKERFSAEFPKEGPSILRIQQVVRGDSAAYFCASSPYRDEAFFGQGTRLTVV.

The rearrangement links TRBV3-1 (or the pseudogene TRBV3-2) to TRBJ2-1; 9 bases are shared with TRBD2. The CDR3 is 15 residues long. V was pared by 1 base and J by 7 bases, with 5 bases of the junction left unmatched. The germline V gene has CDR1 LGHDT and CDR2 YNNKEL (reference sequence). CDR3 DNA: TGTGCCAGCAGCCAAGTTGGCGGGGGGGCTAATGAGCAGTTCTTC. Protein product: CASSQVGGGANEQFF.

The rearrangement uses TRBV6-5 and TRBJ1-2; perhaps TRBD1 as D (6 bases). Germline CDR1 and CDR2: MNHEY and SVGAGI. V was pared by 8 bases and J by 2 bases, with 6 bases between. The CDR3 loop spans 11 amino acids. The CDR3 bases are TGTGCCAGCCAGGGGAACTATGGCTACACCTTC. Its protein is CASQGNYGYTF.